What follows is one T cell receptor (beta chain) and its context. The data originate from a study of blood T cells in healthy people across ages. V was clipped by 5 bases and J by 1 base, with 15 bases between them. The CDR3 totals 15 residues. Germline-derived CDR1 and CDR2 are DFQATT and SNEGSKA (reference sequence). Isolated PBMCs totaled at least 6 million in each sample. Combining a sample-barcoded 5' primer with a J-beta primer mix, a second PCR ran for roughly 7 to 11 cycles. TCRdb reprocessed the 5' RACE reads with MiXCR, giving one entry per CDR3 protein. The sample holds 790,000 or so distinct CDR3 sequences, about 56% seen once.

The V call is TRBV20-1, the J call TRBJ2-4, with D tentatively TRBD2 (5 bases). This sequence was found in a man aged 40-55 years in good health. Material for sequencing was blood. The CDR3 region is CSAHRGIDAKNIQYF. The CDR3, as DNA: TGCAGTGCTCATAGAGGGATAGACGCCAAAAACATTCAGTACTTC.